This T cell receptor (beta chain) derives from a study of graft-versus-host responses after intestinal transplantation. Turning to the study itself: In this cohort, recipients had multivisceral, liver-intestinal, or isolated intestinal transplants.

The V end lost 8 bases, the J end lost 8 bases, and 15 bases lay between the germline ends. The V gene's germline CDR1 is MNHNS and CDR2 SASEGT. The CDR3 length is 13 residues. Study observations and caveats: Allograft clonal ratios (graft-versus-host to host-versus-graft) were high in patients who had graft-donor T cell macrochimerism. Recipient marrow held GvH clones, some first seen in ileum or blood. Early declines in HvG clones that occurred post-transplant were associated with peak circulating GvH clone levels.

As regards this clone: The antigen remains undetermined.

Profiling relied on immunoSEQ multiplex PCR, and the TCRdb table lists in-frame clones only, not all of them. The sample carries 8,800 or so clones, approximately 72% recorded once. Intraepithelial and lamina propria lymphocytes were released after the graft tissue was processed. The chain carries TRBV6-1 and TRBJ1-4; no reliable D call. The sequence came from a human patient who received an intestinal transplant, so some T cells may come from the graft donor. The sequenced sample was ileum tissue, obtained 500 to 550 days after intestinal transplant. The DNA for the CDR3 is TGTGCCAGCTTTCGAGGTGTGGGGGAAAAACTGTTTTTT. Translating gives CASFRGVGEKLFF.